The 21 T cell receptor beta chains listed next were all sequenced from one sample in a study of beta chain features in type 1 diabetes. The antigens of these receptors remain unknown. The whole isolated RNA underwent reverse transcription, so sequencing captured expressed TCRB transcripts. Some clones are missing from TCRdb's copy, which holds only in-frame ones; the method was immunoSEQ multiplex PCR. The table has 550,000 to 850,000 clones, over 10% seen once. Regarding the study as a whole: TCRB CDR3s were moderately but significantly shorter in Type 1 diabetes patients in all four CD4+ subsets.

Sequencing was done on a sample of naive CD4+ T cells from blood. Receptor source: a man in his late teens or twenties with type 1 diabetes.

This clone was seen a few times. The rearrangement joins TRBV7-9 to TRBJ1-2, with unresolved D. The V end lost 4 bases, the J end lost 5 bases, and 14 bases lay between the germline ends. CDR3 size: 14 residues. Germline V CDR1 and CDR2: SEHNR, FQNEAQ (reference sequence). CDR3 coding DNA: TGTGCCAGCAGCTATCCGAACGCTGGATATGGCTACACCTTC. Translation gives CASSYPNAGYGYTF.

CDR3 in DNA: TGCGCCAGCAGCTTACAGGGAGGTGCAGAGACCCAGTACTTC. Translating it yields CASSLQGGAETQYF. The chain carries TRBV5-1 and TRBJ2-5; D assignment may be TRBD1 or TRBD2 (6 bases each). Trimming removed 2 bases from V and 4 bases from J, with 12 bases in between. Per the germline V gene, CDR1 is SGHRS and CDR2 is YFSETQ. The CDR3 sequence is 14 residues long.

This clone showed up just a few times. The identical CDR3 is also encoded by other nucleotide sequences in the sample. The chain combines TRBV7-9 with TRBJ2-3; D is uncertain. V was trimmed by 3 bases and J by 0 bases, leaving 7 bases between them. The CDR3 loop spans 14 amino acids. The V gene's germline CDR1 is SEHNR and CDR2 FQNEAQ (reference sequence). The CDR3 region is CASSLAASTDTQYF. In nucleotides, the CDR3 is TGTGCCAGCAGCTTGGCGGCTAGCACAGATACGCAGTATTTT.

This clone was counted only a few times. Different DNA sequences within this sample yield the same CDR3. This chain uses TRBV5-4 with TRBJ2-1; 7 nucleotides match TRBD2. The CDR3 contains 15 residues. Trimming cost V 0 bases and J 3 bases; bases outside gene matches: 3. Germline lookup yields CDR1 SGHNT and CDR2 YYREEE (reference sequence). This CDR3 is CASSLGLADYNEQFF. The CDR3 coding sequence is TGTGCCAGCAGCTTGGGCCTAGCGGACTACAATGAGCAGTTCTTC. Using reference TRBV5-4 and TRBJ2-1 for the parts outside the CDR3, the full variable domain is ETGVTQSPTHLIKTRGQQVTLRCSSQSGHNTVSWYQQALGQGPQFIFQYYREEENGRGNFPPRFSGLQFPNYSSELNVNALELDDSALYLCASSLGLADYNEQFFGPGTRLTVL.

This clone was seen a handful of times. The chain uses TRBV15 and TRBJ2-5; D unresolved. Germline CDR1 LNHNV, CDR2 YYDKDF (reference sequence). V dropped 5 bases and J dropped 5 bases, with 9 bases sitting between them. The CDR3 totals 12 residues. The CDR3 bases are TGTGCCACCAGCCCAGCCGGGGAGACCCAGTACTTC. This sequence encodes CATSPAGETQYF.

V is TRBV10-3 and J is TRBJ1-5; possible D gene TRBD1, 5 bases. Trimming took 10 bases from V and 3 from J, leaving 13 bases between them. CDR1 and CDR2 (germline): ENHRY, SYGVKD. The CDR3 has 13 amino acids. CDR3 bases: TGTGCCACCGGGGGGAGGGACAATCAGCCCCAGCATTTT. This translates into CATGGRDNQPQHF.

There are a few counts of this clone. This chain connects TRBV9 to TRBJ2-1, with 8 bases identical to TRBD1. Germline-derived CDR1 and CDR2 are SGDLS and YYNGEE. Losses at the gene ends were 4 bases for V and 7 bases for J; bases not matched to a gene: 7. This CDR3 contains 14 residues. The CDR3 is CASSPTDRVNEQFF. The CDR3 nucleotides are TGTGCCAGCAGCCCCACGGACAGGGTGAATGAGCAGTTCTTC. The complete variable domain, with remaining parts taken from reference TRBV9 and TRBJ2-1, reads DSGVTQTPKHLITATGQRVTLRCSPRSGDLSVYWYQQSLDQGLQFLIQYYNGEERAKGNILERFSAQQFPDLHSELNLSSLELGDSALYFCASSPTDRVNEQFFGPGTRLTVL.

The CDR3 protein is CASSLQGLTEAFF. Here the CDR3 DNA reads TGTGCCAGCAGTTTACAGGGGCTCACTGAAGCTTTCTTT. The genes are TRBV28 and TRBJ1-1; D possibly corresponds to TRBD1 (6 bases). Germline CDR1 reads MDHEN; CDR2 reads SYDVKM. V was shortened by 2 bases and J by 4 bases, with 8 bases between the two germline ends. The CDR3 consists of 13 residues. Complete variable domain (other parts from reference TRBV28 and TRBJ1-1): DVKVTQSSRYLVKRTGEKVFLECVQDMDHENMFWYRQDPGLGLRLIYFSYDVKMKEKGDIPEGYSVSREKKERFSLILESASTNQTSMYLCASSLQGLTEAFFGQGTRLTVV.

This clone has just a few counts. CDR3 DNA: TGTGCCAGCAGCCACCACCGGGACAGGGTGAGAGAGCAGTACTTC. Encoded protein: CASSHHRDRVREQYF. The genes are TRBV11-2 and TRBJ2-7, with 9 nucleotides matching TRBD1. The germline V gene encodes CDR1 SGHAT and CDR2 FQNNGV. V lost 5 bases and J lost 7; bases outside the gene matches: 12. The CDR3 sequence is 15 residues long.

The chain uses TRBV25-1 and TRBJ1-6; possibly TRBD1 for D (6 bases). The CDR3 runs 14 residues. The V gene lost 2 bases and the J gene lost 9 bases, with 11 bases spanning the gap. The germline gives CDR1 MGHDK, CDR2 SYGVNS. The CDR3 is CASSEETGTSPLHF. The CDR3 bases are TGTGCCAGCAGTGAAGAAACAGGGACTTCACCCCTCCACTTT.

There are a few counts of this clone. The V gene is TRBV4-1, the J gene TRBJ1-2, with 9 bases identical to TRBD1. The trim removed 1 base at V and 8 bases at J, leaving 8 bases unmatched. CDR1 is MGHRA, CDR2 YSYEKL, per germline. The CDR3 runs 15 residues. The CDR3 here is CASSQAGQGFRGYTF. As DNA, the CDR3 is TGCGCCAGCAGCCAAGCGGGACAGGGCTTTCGGGGCTACACCTTC.

This sequence joins TRBV14 and TRBJ2-5, with D unclear. CDR1 SGHDN and CDR2 FVKESK come from the germline V gene. V dropped 1 base and J dropped 2 bases, with 8 bases sitting between them. This CDR3 has 14 amino acids. The DNA for the CDR3 is TGTGCCAGCAGCCAAGTAAAACCGCAAGAGACCCAGTACTTC. This gives the protein CASSQVKPQETQYF.

This clone was detected only a few times. The CDR3 nucleotides read TGTGCCAGCAGCAAATTACCCGACATCTCTGGGGCCAACGTCCTGACTTTC. Translating gives CASSKLPDISGANVLTF. This chain connects TRBV21-1 to TRBJ2-6; the listed D gene, TRBD1, was not tested against the DNA. TRBV21-1 is shown as a pseudogene. The length of the CDR3 is 17 residues.

This clone was detected once. The chain joins TRBV25-1 to TRBJ1-1; D is unresolved. The CDR3 covers 17 residues. V gave up 3 bases and J gave up 1 base, with 18 bases separating them. Germline-derived CDR1 and CDR2 are MGHDK and SYGVNS. The CDR3 reads CASSDWTADRQNTEAFF. The CDR3 DNA reads as TGTGCCAGCAGTGACTGGACCGCAGACCGACAGAACACTGAAGCTTTCTTT.

This clone was recorded a few times. The J gene is TRBJ2-2, the V gene TRBV19; maybe TRBD2 (6 bases). There are 14 residues in the CDR3. Germline V gene sequence: CDR1 LNHDA, CDR2 SQIVND (reference sequence). V gave up 6 bases and J gave up 4 bases, with 12 bases separating them. The CDR3 loop reads CASRDYVGTGELFF. CDR3 nucleotides: TGTGCCAGTAGGGACTACGTGGGCACCGGGGAGCTGTTTTTT.

There are a few counts of this clone. This chain connects TRBV9 to TRBJ1-2, with 7 positions matching TRBD1. The CDR3 extends over 14 amino acids. The germline CDR1 and CDR2 sequences are SGDLS and YYNGEE. Unmatched junction bases numbered 3, after V lost 0 bases and J lost 4 bases. As DNA, the CDR3 is TGTGCCAGCAGCGTAGGACAGGGTGTCTATGGCTACACCTTC. Residues: CASSVGQGVYGYTF.

The CDR3 bases are TGCGCCAGCAGCCAAGATGGGGGCAAGCACTATGGCTACACCTTC. It codes for CASSQDGGKHYGYTF. The chain links TRBV4-1 to TRBJ1-2; tentatively, D is TRBD1 (6 bases). Trimming pared 0 bases from V and 3 bases from J, leaving 11 bases between. Germline V gene data show CDR1 as MGHRA and CDR2 as YSYEKL. This CDR3 contains 15 residues.

The genes are TRBV6-4 and TRBJ2-7; D call uncertain. Germline loops: CDR1 MRHNA, CDR2 SNTAGT. This CDR3 spans 15 amino acids. V was shortened by 0 bases and J by 0 bases, with 9 bases between the two germline ends. For the CDR3, the DNA is TGTGCCAGCAGTGACTCGAAACAAATCTCCTACGAGCAGTACTTC. Translated, it gives CASSDSKQISYEQYF.

This chain uses TRBV7-2 with TRBJ2-5; 7 positions match TRBD1. V shed 0 bases, J shed 1 base, and the junction held 5 bases outside the gene matches. Germline CDR1 reads SGHTA; CDR2 reads FQGNSA. The CDR3 extends over 16 amino acids. The CDR3 DNA sequence: TGTGCCAGCAGCTTAGCGAAAGGGGGCATCCAAGAGACCCAGTACTTC. Translation: CASSLAKGGIQETQYF.

The rearrangement uses TRBV11-1 and TRBJ2-2; D call uncertain. This CDR3 region has 13 residues. Germline lookup yields CDR1 SGHAT and CDR2 FQDESV (reference sequence). V was pared by 5 bases and J by 4 bases, with 8 bases between. The CDR3 sequence: CASSGVSTGELFF. The DNA of the CDR3 is TGTGCCAGCAGCGGAGTCAGCACCGGGGAGCTGTTTTTT.

V gene TRBV30 combines with J gene TRBJ2-7; a weak D match, TRBD1 (6 bases). V lost 2 bases, J lost 5 bases, and 10 bases lay in between. The CDR3 has 12 amino acids. CDR1 is GTSNPN, CDR2 SVGIG, per germline (reference sequence). The CDR3 here is CAWSPTGHEQYF. DNA for the CDR3: TGTGCCTGGAGTCCCACAGGGCACGAGCAGTACTTC.